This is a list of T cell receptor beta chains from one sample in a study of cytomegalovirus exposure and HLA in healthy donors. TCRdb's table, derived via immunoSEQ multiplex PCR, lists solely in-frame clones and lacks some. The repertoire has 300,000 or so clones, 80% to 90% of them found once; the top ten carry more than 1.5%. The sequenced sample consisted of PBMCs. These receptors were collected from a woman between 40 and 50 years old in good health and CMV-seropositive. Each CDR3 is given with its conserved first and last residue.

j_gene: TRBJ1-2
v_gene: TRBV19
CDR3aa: CASNGRGYGYTF

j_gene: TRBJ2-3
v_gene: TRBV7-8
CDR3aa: CASSLVGGINTDTQYF

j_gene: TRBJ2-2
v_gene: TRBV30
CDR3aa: CAWSVYPDRGLVTGELFF

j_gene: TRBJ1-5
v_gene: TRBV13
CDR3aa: CASSSGGTFSNQPQHF

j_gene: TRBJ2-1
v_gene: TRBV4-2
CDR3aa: CASSQAADLMFF

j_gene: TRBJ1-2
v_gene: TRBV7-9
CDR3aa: CASSFVGGPYYGYTF

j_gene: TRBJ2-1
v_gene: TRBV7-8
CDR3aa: CASSRAGLADYNEQFF

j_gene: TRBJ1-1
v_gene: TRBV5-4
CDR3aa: CASSLGGDAEAFF

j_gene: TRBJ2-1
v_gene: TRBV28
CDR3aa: CATAGLAKGYNEQFF

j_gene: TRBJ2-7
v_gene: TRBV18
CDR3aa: CASSPVSGGSEQYF

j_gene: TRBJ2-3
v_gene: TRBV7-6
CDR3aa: CASSLAGNTDTQYF

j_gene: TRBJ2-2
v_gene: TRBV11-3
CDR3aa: CASTDRVGTGELFF

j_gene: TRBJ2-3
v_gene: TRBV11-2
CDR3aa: CASSTRQDRTDTQYF

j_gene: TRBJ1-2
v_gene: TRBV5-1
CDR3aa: CASSVGTDLNYGYTF

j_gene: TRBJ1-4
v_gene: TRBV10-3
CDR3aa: CAISDSRGGEKLFF

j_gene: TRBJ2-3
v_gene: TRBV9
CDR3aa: CASSRGGTAIDTQYF

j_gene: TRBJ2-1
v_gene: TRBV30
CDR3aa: CAWSVSWGEGSSYNEQFF

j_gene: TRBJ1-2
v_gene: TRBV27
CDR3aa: CASSSSDRANYGYTF

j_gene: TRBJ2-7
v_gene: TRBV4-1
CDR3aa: CASTGTSGKAAYEQYF

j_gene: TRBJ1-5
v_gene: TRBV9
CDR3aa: CASSVGEGGQPQHF

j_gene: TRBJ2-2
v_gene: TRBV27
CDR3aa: CASSLGGANTGELFF

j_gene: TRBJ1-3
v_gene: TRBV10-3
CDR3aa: CAIMRQHEGNTIYF

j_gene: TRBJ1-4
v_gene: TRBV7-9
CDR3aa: CASSFAGMGEKLFF

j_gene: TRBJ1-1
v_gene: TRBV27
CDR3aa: CASKWTDRMNTEAFF

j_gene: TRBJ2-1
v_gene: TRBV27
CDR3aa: CASSPPSSGGYNEQFF

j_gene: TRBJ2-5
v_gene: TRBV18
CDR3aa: CASSPGQGVGETQYF

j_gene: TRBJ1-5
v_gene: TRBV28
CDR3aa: CASTQGHYSNQPQHF

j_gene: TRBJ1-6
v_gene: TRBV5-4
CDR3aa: CAVENRESNSPLHF

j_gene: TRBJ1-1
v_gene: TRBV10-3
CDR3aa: CAISGGPGQGNTEAFF

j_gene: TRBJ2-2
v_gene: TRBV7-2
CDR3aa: CASSLRGPGELFF

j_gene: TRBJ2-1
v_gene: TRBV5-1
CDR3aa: CASSLALSGSRGNEQFF

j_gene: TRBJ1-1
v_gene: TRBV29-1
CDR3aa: CSVEAGGGTEAFF

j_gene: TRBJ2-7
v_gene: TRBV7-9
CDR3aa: CASSPLVAGYEQYF

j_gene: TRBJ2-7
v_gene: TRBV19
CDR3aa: CASSLAGEVYEQYF

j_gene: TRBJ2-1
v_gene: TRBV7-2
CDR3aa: CASTRGLAGINEQFF

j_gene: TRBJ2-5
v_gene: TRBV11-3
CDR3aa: CASRETGGAEETQYF

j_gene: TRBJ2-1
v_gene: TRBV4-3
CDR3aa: CASSQDTGLAGGPPYNEQFF

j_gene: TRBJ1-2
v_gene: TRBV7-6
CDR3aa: CASSLAESANYGYTF

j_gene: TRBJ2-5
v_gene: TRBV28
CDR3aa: CASSNKRPQETQYF

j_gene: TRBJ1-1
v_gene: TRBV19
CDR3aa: CASRGTGGFGGTEAFF

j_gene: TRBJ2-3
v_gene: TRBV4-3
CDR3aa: CASSQEERRTDTQYF

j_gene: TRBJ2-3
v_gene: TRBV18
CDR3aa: CASSPRDIDTQYF

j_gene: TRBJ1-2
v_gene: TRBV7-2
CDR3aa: CASSLAVWVRGSVGYTF

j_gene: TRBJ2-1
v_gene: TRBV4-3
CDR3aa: CASSQDLRGNYNEQFF

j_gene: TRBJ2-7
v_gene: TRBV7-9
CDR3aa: CASSLDSSSYEQYF

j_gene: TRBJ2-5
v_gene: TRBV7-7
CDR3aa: CASSLKEARGHETQYF

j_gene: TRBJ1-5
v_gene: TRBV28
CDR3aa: CASTAGRTQHF

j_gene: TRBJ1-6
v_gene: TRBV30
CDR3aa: CAWSGIGQESSYNSPLHF

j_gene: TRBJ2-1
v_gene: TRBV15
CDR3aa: CATSRDSRNNNEQFF

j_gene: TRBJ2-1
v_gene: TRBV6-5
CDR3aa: CASSDLSTRGNEQFF

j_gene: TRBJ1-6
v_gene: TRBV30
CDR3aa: CAWSVLNNSPLHF

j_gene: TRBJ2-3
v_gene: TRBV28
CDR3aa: CASSSLASDTQYF

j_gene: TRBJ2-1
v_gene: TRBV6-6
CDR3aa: CASSPNSNEQFF

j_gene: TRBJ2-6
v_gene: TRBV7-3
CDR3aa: CASSSTVSGANVLTF

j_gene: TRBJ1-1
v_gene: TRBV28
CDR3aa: CASSLHDRGATFF

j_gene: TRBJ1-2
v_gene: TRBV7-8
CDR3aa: CASSLEATAELYGYTF

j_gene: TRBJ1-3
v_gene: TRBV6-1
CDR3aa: CASSPPFSGNTIYF

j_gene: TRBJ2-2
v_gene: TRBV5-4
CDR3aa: CASSLASGSDRELFF

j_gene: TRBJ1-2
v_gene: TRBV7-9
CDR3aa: CASRPGTSLNYGYTF